These 24 T cell receptor beta chains share one sample of origin, sequenced in a study of blood T cell repertoires in COVID-19. This table comes from immunoSEQ multiplex PCR, and its TCRdb copy is limited to in-frame clones, with some not included. The sample comprises 230,000 or so clones, around 80% of which are singletons, and more than 6.5% rests with the top ten. The sample consisted of peripheral blood. Every receptor here comes from a middle-aged man with active or convalescent COVID-19.

A note on this clone: Other DNA sequences within the sample encode an identical CDR3. This rearrangement joins TRBV7-2 to TRBJ2-7, with TRBD1 matching 7 bases. This CDR3 is 14 amino acids long. Germline CDR1 reads SGHTA; CDR2 reads FQGNSA. The J segment lost 0 bases and the V segment lost 5 bases, leaving 4 bases of the junction unmatched. The chain's CDR3 is CASSTRTGSYEQYF. CDR3 bases: TGTGCCAGCAGCACCAGGACAGGCTCCTACGAGCAGTACTTC.

The CDR3 sequence: CASFDTGGGETQYF. CDR3 DNA sequence: TGTGCCAGTTTCGATACAGGGGGCGGAGAGACCCAGTACTTC. This sequence joins TRBV18 and TRBJ2-5, with 9 bases aligning to TRBD1. V was pared by 9 bases and J by 4 bases, with 9 bases of the junction left unmatched. The germline CDR1 and CDR2 sequences are KGHSH and LQKENI. The length of the CDR3 is 14 residues.

This clone came up once. This chain uses TRBV9 with TRBJ2-3, with 7 bases matching TRBD1. Trimming at V came to 4 bases and at J to 2 bases, leaving 10 bases not matched to a gene. The germline V gene has CDR1 SGDLS and CDR2 YYNGEE. There are 16 residues in the CDR3. Here the CDR3 reads CASSLWDSSTTDTQYF. CDR3 in DNA: TGTGCCAGCAGCCTCTGGGACAGTTCTACCACAGATACGCAGTATTTT.

The V call is TRBV25-1, the J call TRBJ1-1; possible D gene TRBD1, 6 bases. Per the germline V gene, CDR1 is MGHDK and CDR2 is SYGVNS. This CDR3 is 14 amino acids long. V lost 2 bases and J lost 1, with 8 bases in between. CDR3 bases: TGTGCCAGCAGTGAAACAGGGACGAACACTGAAGCTTTCTTT. This sequence encodes CASSETGTNTEAFF.

The chain is built from TRBV9 and TRBJ1-2; D is possibly TRBD1 (6 bases). V was pared by 3 bases and J by 9 bases, with 12 bases between. The CDR3 loop spans 12 amino acids. The germline CDR1 and CDR2 sequences are SGDLS and YYNGEE. This CDR3 is CASSGYRERYTF. The DNA of the CDR3 is TGTGCCAGCAGCGGTTACAGGGAGCGCTACACCTTC.

This chain links TRBV5-4 with TRBJ2-1; no clear D gene. The germline CDR1 and CDR2 sequences are SGHNT and YYREEE (reference sequence). V shed 3 bases and J shed 5 bases, with 12 bases lying between them. The CDR3 is made up of 14 amino acids. The CDR3 region is CASSSPFANNEQFF. CDR3 nucleotide sequence: TGTGCCAGCAGCTCCCCCTTCGCGAACAATGAGCAGTTCTTC.

The CDR3 DNA follows: TGTGCCAGCAGTCCTGCCTACGAGCAGTACTTC. Its translation is CASSPAYEQYF. V and J are TRBV12-3 or TRBV12-4 and TRBJ2-7; D gene ambiguous. V gave up 5 bases and J gave up 2 bases, with 4 bases separating them. The CDR3 runs to 11 residues.

In its sample, this clone was seen a few times. The CDR3 region is CASITLGSYEQYF. CDR3 DNA sequence: TGTGCCAGTATAACCCTCGGTTCCTACGAGCAGTACTTC. The gene calls are TRBV7-6 and TRBJ2-7, with unresolved D. Trimming removed 9 bases at V and 1 base at J, with 13 bases between. The CDR3 spans 13 residues. CDR1 SGHVS and CDR2 FNYEAQ come from the germline V gene.

The genes are TRBV19 and TRBJ1-2, with 8 bases identical to TRBD1. This CDR3 has 14 amino acids. Germline V lookup: CDR1 LNHDA, CDR2 SQIVND (reference sequence). V lost 6 bases and J lost 4; bases outside the gene matches: 7. CDR3: CASSKRQGSYGYTF. The CDR3 DNA is TGTGCCAGTAGCAAGAGACAGGGGAGCTATGGCTACACCTTC.

The V and J genes are TRBV13 and TRBJ2-1; 9 bases align to TRBD2. CDR3 length: 18 residues. Germline lookup yields CDR1 PRHDT and CDR2 FYEKMQ (reference sequence). V shed 2 bases and J 9 bases; nucleotides not matched to a gene: 17. The CDR3 region is CASSLRALGGRVRGEQFF. CDR3 in DNA: TGTGCCAGCAGCTTAAGGGCCCTTGGCGGGAGGGTGCGTGGTGAGCAGTTCTTC.

The chain is built from TRBV19 and TRBJ2-3, with D perhaps TRBD1 (5 bases). Trimming removed 5 bases at V and 14 bases at J, with 14 bases between. The CDR3 contains 11 residues. Germline CDR1 reads LNHDA; CDR2 reads SQIVND (reference sequence). CDR3 sequence reads: CASSDSIRGYF. The CDR3 bases are TGTGCCAGTAGTGACAGTATACGCGGGTATTTT.

This clone came up once. This rearrangement joins TRBV19 to TRBJ2-7, with 8 bases aligning to TRBD1. After removal of 5 bases from V and 6 bases from J, the junction contained 9 bases not matched to a gene. The CDR3 has 14 residues. The V gene's germline CDR1 is LNHDA and CDR2 SQIVND (reference sequence). CDR3 in amino acids: CASSSRTGLGEQYF. CDR3 DNA sequence: TGTGCCAGTAGTTCAAGGACAGGGCTCGGCGAGCAGTACTTC.

CDR3 residues: CTSSQPLTQDGVSGNTIYF. In DNA, the CDR3 is TGCACCAGCAGCCAACCACTCACCCAGGACGGGGTCTCTGGAAACACCATATATTTT. The rearrangement joins TRBV1 to TRBJ1-3. TRBV1 is tagged as a pseudogene. The CDR3 sequence is 19 residues long.

In nucleotides, the CDR3 is TGTGCCAGCAGCACTTATTTGGCGGGGGGCAATGAGCAGTTCTTC. It translates to CASSTYLAGGNEQFF. The chain has TRBV11-3 and TRBJ2-1, with 8 bases lining up with TRBD2. Trimming took 5 bases from V and 6 from J; bases not matched to a gene: 9. Germline CDR1 and CDR2: SGHNT and YENEEA. This CDR3 contains 15 residues. The full variable domain, its missing parts supplied by reference TRBV11-3 and TRBJ2-1, is EAGVVQSPRYKIIEKKQPVAFWCNPISGHNTLYWYLQNLGQGPELLIRYENEEAVDDSQLPKDRFSAERLKGVDSTLKIQPAELGDSAVYLCASSTYLAGGNEQFFGPGTRLTVL.

The gene calls are TRBV5-4 and TRBJ2-7; 8 bases line up with TRBD1. CDR3 length: 14 amino acids. The germline V gene encodes CDR1 SGHNT and CDR2 YYREEE (reference sequence). V lost 6 bases, J lost 4 bases, and 9 bases stayed unmatched. The CDR3 DNA follows: TGTGCCAGCAACACCGGGACAGGATCATACGAGCAGTACTTC. Translation: CASNTGTGSYEQYF.

The J gene is TRBJ1-5, the V gene TRBV5-6; D unclear. The V gene lost 0 bases and the J gene lost 0 bases, with 7 bases spanning the gap. Germline CDR1 SGHDT, CDR2 YYEEEE. This CDR3 has 15 residues. The CDR3 bases are TGTGCCAGCAGCTTGGTTCGTAATAGCAATCAGCCCCAGCATTTT. It yields the protein CASSLVRNSNQPQHF.

The V gene is TRBV5-1, the J gene TRBJ1-4, with a tentative D call TRBD1 (6 bases). Per the germline V gene, CDR1 is SGHRS and CDR2 is YFSETQ. CDR3 size: 15 residues. V gave up 4 bases and J gave up 2 bases, with 12 bases separating them. CDR3: CASSDRQATNEKLFF. Here the CDR3 DNA reads TGCGCCAGCAGCGACAGACAGGCTACTAATGAAAAACTGTTTTTT.

V is TRBV9 and J is TRBJ2-7; no definite D call. CDR1 is SGDLS and CDR2 is YYNGEE in the germline V gene. The V gene lost 4 bases and the J gene lost 7 bases, with 18 bases spanning the gap. The CDR3 length is 14 residues. The CDR3 here is CASSPALTEWEQYF. In DNA form, the CDR3 reads TGTGCCAGCAGCCCCGCCCTTACGGAGTGGGAGCAGTACTTC.

The chain employs TRBV24-1 and TRBJ1-1; D is undetermined. With 6 bases removed from V and 2 bases from J, the gap between germline ends came to 12 bases. The CDR3 spans 14 residues. Germline V gives CDR1 KGHDR, CDR2 SFDVKD. The DNA of the CDR3 is TGTGCCACCAGTCGCGGCAGGACTAACACTGAAGCTTTCTTT. Its protein product is CATSRGRTNTEAFF.

This chain connects TRBV7-9 to TRBJ1-2; 8 positions agree with TRBD1. Losses at the gene ends were 3 bases for V and 1 base for J; bases not matched to a gene: 1. CDR3 length equals 14 residues. Germline V gene data show CDR1 as SEHNR and CDR2 as FQNEAQ (reference sequence). DNA for the CDR3: TGTGCCAGCAGCTTGGGACAGGTTAACTATGGCTACACCTTC. It translates to CASSLGQVNYGYTF.

The V gene is TRBV7-9, the J gene TRBJ1-2, with 8 bases that match TRBD1. This CDR3 comprises 16 residues. CDR1 is SEHNR and CDR2 is FQNEAQ in the germline V gene (reference sequence). Trimming cost V 2 bases and J 4 bases; bases outside gene matches: 9. DNA for the CDR3: TGTGCCAGCAGCTTATTCGCCCGACAGGGGAGCTATGGCTACACCTTC. Protein sequence: CASSLFARQGSYGYTF.

The chain combines TRBV24-1 with TRBJ2-2; D is uncertain. The CDR3 runs to 15 residues. Trimming cost V 5 bases and J 3 bases, with 12 bases left between them. Germline V lookup: CDR1 KGHDR, CDR2 SFDVKD. CDR3 bases: TGTGCCACCAGTGGGTCCAAGGCGGACACCGGGGAGCTGTTTTTT. Translation: CATSGSKADTGELFF.

This clone was recorded many times. The gene calls are TRBV9 and TRBJ2-1, with a weak D call TRBD2 (7 bases). Germline V CDR1 and CDR2: SGDLS, YYNGEE. Trimming left V 0 bases short and J 2 bases short, with 9 bases between. The CDR3 has 15 residues. CDR3 nucleotides: TGTGCCAGCAGCGTAGGCGGGGGCACCTACAATGAGCAGTTCTTC. Translated, it gives CASSVGGGTYNEQFF. Using reference TRBV9 and TRBJ2-1 for the parts outside the CDR3, the full variable domain is DSGVTQTPKHLITATGQRVTLRCSPRSGDLSVYWYQQSLDQGLQFLIQYYNGEERAKGNILERFSAQQFPDLHSELNLSSLELGDSALYFCASSVGGGTYNEQFFGPGTRLTVL.

A remark on this clone: This specimen includes other DNA sequences encoding the same CDR3. This chain uses TRBV3-1 (or the pseudogene TRBV3-2) with TRBJ1-1; maybe TRBD1 (5 bases). The CDR3 is 14 amino acids. Trimming stripped 1 base from V and 1 base from J, with 7 bases between. Germline V CDR1 and CDR2: LGHDT, YNNKEL (reference sequence). DNA of the CDR3: TGTGCCAGCAGCCAAGTTGGGGCGAACACTGAAGCTTTCTTT. It yields the protein CASSQVGANTEAFF.